This entry lists 16 T cell receptor beta chains sequenced from one sample in a study of Graves' ophthalmopathy and Graves' hyperthyroidism. Researchers took RNA transcripts and amplified TCR beta CDR3 regions from them. Second-round multiplex PCR came after first-round RT-PCR with HTBI primers. TCRdb ran MiXCR on the multiplex PCR reads and lists one entry per CDR3 protein. The sample holds about 400,000 distinct CDR3 sequences; approximately 20% are singletons and the top ten take 1.6%. Sequenced: peripheral blood. The receptors were gathered from a woman between 18 and 29 years old with Graves' ophthalmopathy.

This clonotype came up a few times. The chain joins TRBV30 to TRBJ2-2; 7 bases are a match to TRBD1. The CDR3 covers 16 residues. Per the germline V gene, CDR1 is GTSNPN and CDR2 is SVGIG (reference sequence). V was clipped by 0 bases and J by 4 bases; unmatched bases: 8. The CDR3 DNA is TGTGCCTGGAGTGTCAGGGGGACCTCGCCCACCGGGGAGCTGTTTTTT. Its protein is CAWSVRGTSPTGELFF.

This chain uses TRBV12-3 or TRBV12-4 with TRBJ2-7, with TRBD2 identical over 10 bases. Trimming at V came to 5 bases and at J to 2 bases, leaving 15 bases not matched to a gene. This CDR3 contains 18 residues. The CDR3: CASSEGAGGFGRAYEQYF. CDR3 DNA sequence: TGTGCCAGCAGTGAGGGAGCGGGAGGGTTTGGGCGAGCCTACGAGCAGTACTTC.

This clonotype has a count of ten or more. The chain recombines TRBV18 with TRBJ1-1; tentative D call: TRBD1 (6 bases). The CDR3 consists of 15 residues. CDR1 is KGHSH and CDR2 is LQKENI in the germline V gene. V shed 0 bases and J shed 1 base, with 9 bases lying between them. CDR3 DNA: TGTGCCAGCTCACCACCAGACAGGTGGAACACTGAAGCTTTCTTT. Translating gives CASSPPDRWNTEAFF.

The chain recombines TRBV12-3 or TRBV12-4 with TRBJ2-7; 9 nucleotides align to TRBD2. CDR3 size: 15 residues. The J segment lost 5 bases and the V segment lost 5 bases, leaving 10 bases of the junction unmatched. The CDR3 DNA sequence: TGTGCCAGCAGTAGGACCGGGCGGGAGGGGGACGAGCAGTACTTC. It is translated as CASSRTGREGDEQYF.

At least ten counts were recorded for this clonotype. This chain joins TRBV28 and TRBJ2-2, with 7 bases matching TRBD2. Losses at the gene ends were 8 bases for V and 5 bases for J; bases not matched to a gene: 8. Germline V gives CDR1 MDHEN, CDR2 SYDVKM. The CDR3 covers 14 residues. This CDR3 reads CASGPRGGTGELFF. The CDR3 DNA sequence: TGTGCCAGCGGTCCCCGCGGGGGAACCGGGGAGCTGTTTTTT. The full variable domain, rest sourced from reference TRBV28 and TRBJ2-2, is DVKVTQSSRYLVKRTGEKVFLECVQDMDHENMFWYRQDPGLGLRLIYFSYDVKMKEKGDIPEGYSVSREKKERFSLILESASTNQTSMYLCASGPRGGTGELFFGEGSRLTVL.

This clonotype was counted ten times or more. The chain is built from TRBV6-5 and TRBJ2-7; D is unclear. Germline V gene lookup returns CDR1 MNHEY and CDR2 SVGAGI. V gave up 6 bases and J gave up 0 bases, with 18 bases separating them. CDR3 length equals 16 residues. CDR3 nucleotides: TGTGCCAGCAGCGGAGAAGGATGGGGATTCTCCTACGAGCAGTACTTC. Amino acids: CASSGEGWGFSYEQYF.

Ten or more counts support this clonotype. The V call is TRBV4-1, the J call TRBJ1-5; perhaps TRBD1 as D (6 bases). The CDR3 is made up of 15 amino acids. CDR1 and CDR2 from the germline V gene are MGHRA and YSYEKL. V lost 2 bases and J 5 bases, leaving 13 bases between the germline ends. The CDR3 region is CASSQSRGVHQPQHF. The CDR3 bases are TGCGCCAGCAGCCAAAGCAGGGGCGTCCATCAGCCCCAGCATTTT.

The chain links TRBV6-1 to TRBJ2-5; TRBD2 aligns across 10 bases. J was trimmed by 4 bases and V by 3 bases; bases with no gene match: 5. Germline CDR1 MNHNS, CDR2 SASEGT. The CDR3 has 15 residues. CDR3 sequence: CASSDPGLARETQYF. DNA for the CDR3: TGTGCCAGCAGTGATCCGGGACTAGCGAGAGAGACCCAGTACTTC.

At least ten counts were recorded for this clonotype. The V and J genes are TRBV20-1 and TRBJ2-5; maybe TRBD1 (5 bases). CDR3 size: 13 residues. The germline CDR1 and CDR2 sequences are DFQATT and SNEGSKA (reference sequence). The germline V and J ends were trimmed by 3 bases and 2 bases, with 10 bases remaining between them. CDR3 bases: TGCAGTGCTAGGAGGACACCGCAAGAGACCCAGTACTTC. Amino acids: CSARRTPQETQYF.

This clonotype was recorded many times. This chain links TRBV30 with TRBJ2-7, with TRBD1 matching 7 bases. The V gene end was trimmed by 2 bases and the J gene end by 6 bases; junction bases not matched to a gene: 7. The CDR3 loop spans 13 amino acids. CDR1 and CDR2 (germline): GTSNPN, SVGIG (reference sequence). The DNA of the CDR3 is TGTGCCTGGAGTAGCCAGGACAGGCTCGAGCAGTACTTC. Residues: CAWSSQDRLEQYF.

This clonotype has ten or more counts. The chain has TRBV14 and TRBJ1-1, with 9 bases fitting TRBD1. CDR3 size: 14 residues. Germline CDR1 SGHDN, CDR2 FVKESK. With V trimmed by 5 bases and J by 7 bases, 8 bases remained unmatched. The DNA for the CDR3 is TGTGCCAGCAGCGAAAACAGGGGGCTAAGTGAAGCTTTCTTT. Translating gives CASSENRGLSEAFF.

This clonotype was picked up many times. The chain's CDR3 is CASPTRQAQETQYF. DNA for the CDR3: TGTGCCAGCCCTACTCGGCAGGCCCAAGAGACCCAGTACTTC. The gene calls are TRBV18 and TRBJ2-5; D not resolved. CDR3 length: 14 residues. Germline V gives CDR1 KGHSH, CDR2 LQKENI. V was clipped by 8 bases and J by 1 base, with 14 bases between them.

This clonotype was counted at least ten times. This chain uses TRBV12-5 with TRBJ2-2; D unresolved. V lost 1 base and J lost 2, with 5 bases in between. Germline CDR1 LGHNT, CDR2 FRNRAP. This CDR3 spans 14 amino acids. The CDR3 sequence is CASGLGSNTGELFF. CDR3 DNA: TGTGCTAGTGGTTTGGGCAGCAACACCGGGGAGCTGTTTTTT.

At least ten counts were recorded for this clonotype. The chain combines TRBV28 with TRBJ2-7; D is unclear. The CDR3 contains 13 residues. Germline values: CDR1 MDHEN, CDR2 SYDVKM. V was shortened by 7 bases and J by 1 base, with 11 bases between the two germline ends. The CDR3 nucleotides are TGTGCCAGCACCCTAACGGTTTCCTACGAGCAGTACTTC. Protein product: CASTLTVSYEQYF.

This clonotype occurred many times. The V gene is TRBV11-2, the J gene TRBJ2-3, with D possibly being TRBD2 (5 bases). The germline V gene has CDR1 SGHAT and CDR2 FQNNGV. Trimming pared 1 base from V and 5 bases from J, leaving 13 bases between. The CDR3 runs 15 residues. As DNA, the CDR3 is TGTGCCAGCAGCTTAGGTCTGGACTGGAAAGATACGCAGTATTTT. Translated, it gives CASSLGLDWKDTQYF.

This clonotype showed up many times. This chain uses TRBV4-3 with TRBJ1-2, with 8 bases that match TRBD1. Germline-derived CDR1 and CDR2 are LGHNA and YSLEER. The CDR3 is 17 amino acids. The V segment lost 0 bases and the J segment 6 bases; nucleotides outside the gene matches: 12. CDR3 nucleotides: TGCGCCAGCAGCCAAGATGGGAGACAGGGGCCCGGGGATGGCTACACCTTC. This translates into CASSQDGRQGPGDGYTF.